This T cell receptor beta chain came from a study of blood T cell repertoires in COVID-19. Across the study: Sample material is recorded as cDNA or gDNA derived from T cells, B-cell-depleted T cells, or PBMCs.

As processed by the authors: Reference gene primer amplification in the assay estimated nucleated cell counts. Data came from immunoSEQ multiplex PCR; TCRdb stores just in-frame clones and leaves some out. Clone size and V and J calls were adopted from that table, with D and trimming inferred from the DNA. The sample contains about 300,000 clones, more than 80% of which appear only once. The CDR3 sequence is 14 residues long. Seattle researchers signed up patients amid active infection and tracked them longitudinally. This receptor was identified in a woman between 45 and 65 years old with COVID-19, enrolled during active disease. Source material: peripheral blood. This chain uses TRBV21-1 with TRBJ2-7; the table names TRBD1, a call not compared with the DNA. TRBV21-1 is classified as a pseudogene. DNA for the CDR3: TGTGCCAGCGGAGCGGGACAGGGCTCCTACGAGCAGTACTTC. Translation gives CASGAGQGSYEQYF.